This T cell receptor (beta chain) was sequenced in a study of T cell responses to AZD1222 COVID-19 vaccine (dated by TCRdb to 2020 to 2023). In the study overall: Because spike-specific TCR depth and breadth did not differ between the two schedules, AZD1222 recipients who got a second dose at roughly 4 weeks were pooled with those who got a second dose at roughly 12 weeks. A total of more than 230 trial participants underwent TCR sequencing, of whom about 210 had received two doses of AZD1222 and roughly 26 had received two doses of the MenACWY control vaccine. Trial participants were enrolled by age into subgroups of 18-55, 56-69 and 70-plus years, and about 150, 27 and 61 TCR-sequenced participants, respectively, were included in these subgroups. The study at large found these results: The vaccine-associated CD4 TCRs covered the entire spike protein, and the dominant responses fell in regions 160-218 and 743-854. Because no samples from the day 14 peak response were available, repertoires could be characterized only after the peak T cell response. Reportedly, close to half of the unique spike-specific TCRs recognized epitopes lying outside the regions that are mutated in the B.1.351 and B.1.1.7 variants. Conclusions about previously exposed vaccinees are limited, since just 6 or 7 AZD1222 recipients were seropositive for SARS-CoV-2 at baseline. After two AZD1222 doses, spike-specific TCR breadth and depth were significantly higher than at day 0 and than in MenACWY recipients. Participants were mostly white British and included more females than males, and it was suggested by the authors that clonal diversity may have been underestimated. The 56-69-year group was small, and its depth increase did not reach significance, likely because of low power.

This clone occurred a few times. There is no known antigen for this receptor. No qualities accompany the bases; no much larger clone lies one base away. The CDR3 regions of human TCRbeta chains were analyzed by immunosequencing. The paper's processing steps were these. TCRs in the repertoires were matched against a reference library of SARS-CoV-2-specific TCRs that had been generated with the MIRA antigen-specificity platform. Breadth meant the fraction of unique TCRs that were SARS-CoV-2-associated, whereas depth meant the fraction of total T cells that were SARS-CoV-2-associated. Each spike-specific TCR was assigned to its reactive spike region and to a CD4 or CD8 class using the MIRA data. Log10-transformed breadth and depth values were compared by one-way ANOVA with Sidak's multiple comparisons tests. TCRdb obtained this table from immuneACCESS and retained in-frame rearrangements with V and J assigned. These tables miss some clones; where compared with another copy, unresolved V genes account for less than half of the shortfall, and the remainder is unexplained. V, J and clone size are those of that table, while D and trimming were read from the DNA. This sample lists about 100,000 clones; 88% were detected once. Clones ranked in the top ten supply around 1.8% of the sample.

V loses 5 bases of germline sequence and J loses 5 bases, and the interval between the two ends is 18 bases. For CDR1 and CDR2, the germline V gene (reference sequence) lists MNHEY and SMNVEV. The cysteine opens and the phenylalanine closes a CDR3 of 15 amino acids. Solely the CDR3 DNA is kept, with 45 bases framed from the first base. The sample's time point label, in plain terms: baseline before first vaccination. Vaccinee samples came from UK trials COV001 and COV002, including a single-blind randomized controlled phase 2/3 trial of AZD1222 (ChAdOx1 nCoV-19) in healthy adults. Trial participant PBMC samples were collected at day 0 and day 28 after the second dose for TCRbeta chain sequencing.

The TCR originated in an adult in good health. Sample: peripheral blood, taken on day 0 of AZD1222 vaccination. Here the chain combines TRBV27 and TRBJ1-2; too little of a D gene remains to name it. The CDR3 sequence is CASSPGERPFYGYTF. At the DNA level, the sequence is TGTGCCAGCAGTCCCGGAGAGCGTCCTTTTTATGGCTACACCTTC.